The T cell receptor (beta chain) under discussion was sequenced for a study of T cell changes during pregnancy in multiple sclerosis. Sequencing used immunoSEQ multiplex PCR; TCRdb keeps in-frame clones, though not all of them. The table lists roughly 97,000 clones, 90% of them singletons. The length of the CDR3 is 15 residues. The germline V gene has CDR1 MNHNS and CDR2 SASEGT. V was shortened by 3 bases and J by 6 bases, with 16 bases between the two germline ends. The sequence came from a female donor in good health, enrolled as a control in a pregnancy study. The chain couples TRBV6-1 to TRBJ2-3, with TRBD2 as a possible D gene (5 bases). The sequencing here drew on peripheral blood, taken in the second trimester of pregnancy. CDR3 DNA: TGTGCCAGCAGTGATTTTCGAGCGTGGGAGGATACGCAGTATTTT. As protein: CASSDFRAWEDTQYF.